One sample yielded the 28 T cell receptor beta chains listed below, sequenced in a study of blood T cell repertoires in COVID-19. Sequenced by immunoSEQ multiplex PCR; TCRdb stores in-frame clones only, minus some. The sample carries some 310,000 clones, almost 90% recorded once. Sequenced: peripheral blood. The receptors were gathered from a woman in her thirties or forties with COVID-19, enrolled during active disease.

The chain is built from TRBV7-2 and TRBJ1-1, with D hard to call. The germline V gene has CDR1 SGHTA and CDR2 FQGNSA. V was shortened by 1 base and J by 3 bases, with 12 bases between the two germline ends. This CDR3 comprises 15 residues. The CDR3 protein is CASSLGGGRDTEAFF. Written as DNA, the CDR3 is TGTGCCAGCAGCTTAGGAGGAGGGCGGGACACTGAAGCTTTCTTT. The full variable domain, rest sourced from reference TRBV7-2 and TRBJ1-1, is GAGVSQSPSNKVTEKGKDVELRCDPISGHTALYWYRQSLGQGLEFLIYFQGNSAPDKSGLPSDRFSAERTGGSVSTLTIQRTQQEDSAVYLCASSLGGGRDTEAFFGQGTRLTVV.

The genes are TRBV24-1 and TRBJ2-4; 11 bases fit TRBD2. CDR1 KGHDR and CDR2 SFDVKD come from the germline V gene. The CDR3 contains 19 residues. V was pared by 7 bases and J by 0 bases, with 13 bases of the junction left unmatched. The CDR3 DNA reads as TGTGCCACCAGGAGGGACAGACTAGCGGGGAACGGAGCCAAAAACATTCAGTACTTC. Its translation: CATRRDRLAGNGAKNIQYF.

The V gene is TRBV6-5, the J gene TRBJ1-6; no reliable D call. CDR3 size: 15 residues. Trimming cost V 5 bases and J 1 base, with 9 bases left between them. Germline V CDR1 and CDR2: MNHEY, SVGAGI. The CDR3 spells CASSLGASYNSPLHF. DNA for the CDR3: TGTGCCAGCAGTCTAGGAGCGTCCTATAATTCACCCCTCCACTTT.

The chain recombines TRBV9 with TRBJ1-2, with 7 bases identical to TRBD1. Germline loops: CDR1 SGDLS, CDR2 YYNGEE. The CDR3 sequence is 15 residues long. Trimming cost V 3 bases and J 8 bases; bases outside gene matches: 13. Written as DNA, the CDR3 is TGTGCCAGCAGCGCAAGCCGGACAGGCCGATCCGGCTACACCTTC. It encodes CASSASRTGRSGYTF.

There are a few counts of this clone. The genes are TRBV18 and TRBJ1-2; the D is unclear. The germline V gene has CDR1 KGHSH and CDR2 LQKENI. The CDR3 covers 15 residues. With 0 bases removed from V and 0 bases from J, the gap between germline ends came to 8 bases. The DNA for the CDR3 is TGTGCCAGCTCACCACCGACACCGGCTAACTATGGCTACACCTTC. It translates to CASSPPTPANYGYTF.

CDR3 sequence reads: CASRPGQGNGYTF. The CDR3 nucleotides read TGTGCCAGCAGACCCGGACAGGGGAATGGCTACACCTTC. The chain carries TRBV6-4 and TRBJ1-2; 9 nucleotides line up with TRBD1. CDR3 length equals 13 residues. The germline CDR1 and CDR2 sequences are MRHNA and SNTAGT. J gave up 6 bases and V 6 bases, and 5 bases lay outside the gene matches.

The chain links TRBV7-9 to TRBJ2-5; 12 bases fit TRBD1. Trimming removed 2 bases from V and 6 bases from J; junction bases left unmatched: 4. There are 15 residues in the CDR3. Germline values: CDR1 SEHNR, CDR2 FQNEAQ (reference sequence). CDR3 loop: CASSLPGQGAKTQYF. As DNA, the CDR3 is TGTGCCAGCAGCTTACCGGGACAGGGGGCGAAGACCCAGTACTTC.

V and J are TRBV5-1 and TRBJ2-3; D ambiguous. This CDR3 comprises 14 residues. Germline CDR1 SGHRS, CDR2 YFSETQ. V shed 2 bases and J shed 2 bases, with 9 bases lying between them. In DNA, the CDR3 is TGCGCCAGCAGCTTAATGGCAGACACAGATACGCAGTATTTT. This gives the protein CASSLMADTDTQYF.

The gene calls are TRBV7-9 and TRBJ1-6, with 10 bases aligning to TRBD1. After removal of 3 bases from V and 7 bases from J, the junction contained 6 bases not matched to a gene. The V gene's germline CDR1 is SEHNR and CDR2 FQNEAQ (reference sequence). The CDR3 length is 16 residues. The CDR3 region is CASSLTTGQGNSPLHF. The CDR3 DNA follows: TGTGCCAGCAGCTTGACGACGGGACAGGGGAATTCACCCCTCCACTTT.

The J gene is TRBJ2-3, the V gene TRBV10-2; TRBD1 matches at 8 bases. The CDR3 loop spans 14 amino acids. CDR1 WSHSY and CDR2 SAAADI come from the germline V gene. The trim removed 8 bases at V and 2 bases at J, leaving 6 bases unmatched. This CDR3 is CASDRTGPTDTQYF. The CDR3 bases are TGCGCCAGCGATAGGACAGGGCCCACAGATACGCAGTATTTT.

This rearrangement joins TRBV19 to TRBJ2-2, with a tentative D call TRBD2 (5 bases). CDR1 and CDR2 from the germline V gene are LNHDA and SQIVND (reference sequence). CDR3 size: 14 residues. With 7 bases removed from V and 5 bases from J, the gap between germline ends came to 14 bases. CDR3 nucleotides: TGTGCCAGTATCGGGGTGGGAAGGACCGGGGAGCTGTTTTTT. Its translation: CASIGVGRTGELFF.

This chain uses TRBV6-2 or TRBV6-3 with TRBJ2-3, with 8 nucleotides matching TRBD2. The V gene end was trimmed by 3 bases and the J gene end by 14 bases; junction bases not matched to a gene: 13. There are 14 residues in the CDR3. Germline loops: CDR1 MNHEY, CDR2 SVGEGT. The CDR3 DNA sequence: TGTGCCAGCAGTTATGAGGCGGGGGGCCTCCCTTGGTATTTT. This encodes CASSYEAGGLPWYF.

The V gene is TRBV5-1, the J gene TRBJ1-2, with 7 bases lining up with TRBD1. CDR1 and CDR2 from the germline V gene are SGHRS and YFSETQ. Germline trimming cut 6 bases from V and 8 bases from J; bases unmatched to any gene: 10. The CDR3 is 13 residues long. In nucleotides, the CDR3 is TGCGCCAGCACCCCCCAGGGGGTGGAGGGCTACACCTTC. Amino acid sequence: CASTPQGVEGYTF.

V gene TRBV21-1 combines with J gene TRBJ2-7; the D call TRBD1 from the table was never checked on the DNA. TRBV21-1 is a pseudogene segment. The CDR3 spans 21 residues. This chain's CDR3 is CASSKEGSGQGSITSSYEQYF. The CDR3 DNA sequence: TGTGCCAGCAGCAAAGAAGGGTCGGGACAGGGCTCTATCACGAGCTCCTACGAGCAGTACTTC.

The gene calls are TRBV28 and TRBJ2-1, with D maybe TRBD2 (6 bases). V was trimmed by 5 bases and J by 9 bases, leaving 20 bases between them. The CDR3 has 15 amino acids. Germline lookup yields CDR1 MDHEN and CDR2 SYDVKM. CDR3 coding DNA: TGTGCCAGCAGTGCGGGGACGACCGTTTTTGGTGAGCAGTTCTTC. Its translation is CASSAGTTVFGEQFF.

CDR3 sequence (DNA): TGTGCCAGCAGTGAAGGCGGGGTTCGGGTATACGAGCAGTACTTC. It translates to CASSEGGVRVYEQYF. The chain recombines TRBV6-1 with TRBJ2-7; D may be TRBD2 (6 bases). The CDR3 is made up of 15 amino acids. Germline CDR1 MNHNS, CDR2 SASEGT. V was pared by 1 base and J by 4 bases, with 14 bases between.

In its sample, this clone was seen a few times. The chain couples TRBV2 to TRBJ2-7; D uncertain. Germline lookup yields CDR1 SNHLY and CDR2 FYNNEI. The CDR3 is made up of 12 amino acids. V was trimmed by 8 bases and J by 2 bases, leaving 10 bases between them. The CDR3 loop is CASVRAPYEQYF. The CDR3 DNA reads TGTGCCAGCGTCAGAGCGCCCTACGAGCAGTACTTC.

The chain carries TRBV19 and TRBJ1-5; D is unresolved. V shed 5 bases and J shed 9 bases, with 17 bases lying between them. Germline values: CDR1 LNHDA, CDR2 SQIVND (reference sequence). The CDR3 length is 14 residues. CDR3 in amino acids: CASSPPRTVPPQHF. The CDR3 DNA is TGTGCCAGTAGTCCGCCCCGGACTGTTCCGCCCCAGCATTTT.

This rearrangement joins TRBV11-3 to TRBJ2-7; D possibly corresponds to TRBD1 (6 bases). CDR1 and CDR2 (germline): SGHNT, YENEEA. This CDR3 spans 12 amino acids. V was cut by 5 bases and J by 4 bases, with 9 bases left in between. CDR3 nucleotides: TGTGCCAGCAGCCAGGGGCCTTACGAGCAGTACTTC. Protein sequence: CASSQGPYEQYF.

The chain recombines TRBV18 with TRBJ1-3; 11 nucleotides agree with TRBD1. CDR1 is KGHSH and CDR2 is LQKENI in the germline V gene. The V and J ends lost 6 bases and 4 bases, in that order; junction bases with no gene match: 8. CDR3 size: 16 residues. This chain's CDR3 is CASSPGQGAFGNTIYF. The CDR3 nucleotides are TGTGCCAGCTCCCCCGGACAGGGGGCTTTCGGAAACACCATATATTTT.

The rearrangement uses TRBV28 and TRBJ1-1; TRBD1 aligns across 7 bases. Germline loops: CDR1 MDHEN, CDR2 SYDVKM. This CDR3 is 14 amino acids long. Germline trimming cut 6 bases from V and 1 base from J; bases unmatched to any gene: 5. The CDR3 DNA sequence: TGTGCCAGCAGCTACAGGGGTGCGAACACTGAAGCTTTCTTT. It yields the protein CASSYRGANTEAFF.

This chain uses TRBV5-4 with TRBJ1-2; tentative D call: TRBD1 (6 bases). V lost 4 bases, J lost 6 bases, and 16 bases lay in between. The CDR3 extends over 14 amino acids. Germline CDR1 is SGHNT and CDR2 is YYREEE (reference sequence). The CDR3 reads CASSQTTGSDGYTF. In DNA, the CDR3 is TGTGCCAGCAGCCAAACAACAGGGTCAGATGGCTACACCTTC.

CDR3 coding DNA: TGTGCCAGCAGCCTAGAGGGACAATTGAACACTGAAGCTTTCTTT. Residues: CASSLEGQLNTEAFF. The chain carries TRBV5-4 and TRBJ1-1, with D perhaps TRBD1 (6 bases). CDR3 size: 15 residues. Trimming pared 4 bases from V and 0 bases from J, leaving 13 bases between. In germline, CDR1 is SGHNT, CDR2 YYREEE (reference sequence).

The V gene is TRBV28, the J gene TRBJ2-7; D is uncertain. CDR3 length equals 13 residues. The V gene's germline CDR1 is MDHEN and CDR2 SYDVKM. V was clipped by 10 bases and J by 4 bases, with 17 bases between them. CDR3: CATATRLPYEQYF. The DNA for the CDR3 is TGTGCCACCGCCACGAGGCTTCCGTACGAGCAGTACTTC. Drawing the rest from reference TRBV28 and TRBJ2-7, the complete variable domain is DVKVTQSSRYLVKRTGEKVFLECVQDMDHENMFWYRQDPGLGLRLIYFSYDVKMKEKGDIPEGYSVSREKKERFSLILESASTNQTSMYLCATATRLPYEQYFGPGTRLTVT.

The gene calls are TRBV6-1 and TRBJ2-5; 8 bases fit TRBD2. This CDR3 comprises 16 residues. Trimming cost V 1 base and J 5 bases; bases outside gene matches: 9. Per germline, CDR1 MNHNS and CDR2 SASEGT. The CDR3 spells CASSEGVAGPRETQYF. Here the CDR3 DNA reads TGTGCCAGCAGTGAAGGCGTAGCGGGACCACGGGAGACCCAGTACTTC.

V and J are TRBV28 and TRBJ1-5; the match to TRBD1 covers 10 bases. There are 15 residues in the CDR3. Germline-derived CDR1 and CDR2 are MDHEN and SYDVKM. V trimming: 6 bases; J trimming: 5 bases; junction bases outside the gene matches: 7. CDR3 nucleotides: TGTGCCAGCAGGGACAGGGGGAGGTACGATCAGCCCCAGCATTTT. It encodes CASRDRGRYDQPQHF.

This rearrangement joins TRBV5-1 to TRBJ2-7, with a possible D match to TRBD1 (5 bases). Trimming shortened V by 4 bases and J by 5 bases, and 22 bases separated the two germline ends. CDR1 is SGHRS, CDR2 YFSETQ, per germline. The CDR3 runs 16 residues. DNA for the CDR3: TGCGCCAGCAGCCTAGACAGTAACTTACCTATCAACGAGCAGTACTTC. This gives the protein CASSLDSNLPINEQYF.

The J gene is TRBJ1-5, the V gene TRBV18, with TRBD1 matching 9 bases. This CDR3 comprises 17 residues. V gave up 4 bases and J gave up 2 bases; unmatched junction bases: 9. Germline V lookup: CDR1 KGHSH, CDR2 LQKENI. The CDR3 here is CASSRSGTGLGNQPQHF. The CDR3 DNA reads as TGTGCCAGCTCACGAAGCGGGACAGGGTTGGGCAATCAGCCCCAGCATTTT.